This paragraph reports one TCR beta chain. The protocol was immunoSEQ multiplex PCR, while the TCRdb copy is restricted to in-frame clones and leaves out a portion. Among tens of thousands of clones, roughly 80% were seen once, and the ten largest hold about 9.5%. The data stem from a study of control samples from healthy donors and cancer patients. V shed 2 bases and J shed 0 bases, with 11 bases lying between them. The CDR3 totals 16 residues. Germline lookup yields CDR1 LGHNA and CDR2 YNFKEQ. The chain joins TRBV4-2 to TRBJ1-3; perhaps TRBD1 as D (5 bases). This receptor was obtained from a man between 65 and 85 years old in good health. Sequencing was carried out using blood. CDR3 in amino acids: CASSQLGRDSGNTIYF. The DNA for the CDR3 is TGTGCCAGCAGCCAATTGGGACGGGACTCTGGAAACACCATATATTTT.